Sequencing of this T cell receptor beta chain was carried out in a study of PD-1 blockade in classical Hodgkin lymphoma. Points on this clone: The antigen is unknown.

Time point specified: newly diagnosed, previously untreated cHL patient sample. Thawed PBMCs underwent magnetic negative selection to yield purified CD4+ T cells. Sequenced by immunoSEQ multiplex PCR; TCRdb stores in-frame clones only, minus some. The repertoire holds about 34,000 clones, with roughly 91% as singletons. Per germline, CDR1 SGHRS and CDR2 YFSETQ. This CDR3 region has 14 residues. The V gene lost 4 bases and the J gene lost 3 bases, with 11 bases spanning the gap. Whole-study results and caveats: Reasons behind the repertoire differences stay unclear, perhaps disease activity or earlier therapy.

The TCR was taken from a human donor with classical Hodgkin lymphoma. Sequenced input: CD4+ T cells from blood. The chain carries TRBV5-1 and TRBJ1-5; maybe TRBD1 (5 bases). CDR3 sequence reads: CASSPGGPNQPQHF. CDR3 bases: TGCGCCAGCAGCCCCGGGGGACCCAATCAGCCCCAGCATTTT.